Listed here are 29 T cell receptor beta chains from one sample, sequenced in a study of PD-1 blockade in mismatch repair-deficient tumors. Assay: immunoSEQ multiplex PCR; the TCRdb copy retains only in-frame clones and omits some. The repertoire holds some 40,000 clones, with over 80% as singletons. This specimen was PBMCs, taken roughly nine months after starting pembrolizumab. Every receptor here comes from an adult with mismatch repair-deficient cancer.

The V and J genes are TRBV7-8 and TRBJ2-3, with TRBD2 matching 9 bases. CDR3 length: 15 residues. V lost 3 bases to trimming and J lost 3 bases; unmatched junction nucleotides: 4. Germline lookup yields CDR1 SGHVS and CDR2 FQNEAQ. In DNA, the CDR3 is TGTGCCAGCAGCTTGGTAGCGGGAGCAACAGATACGCAGTATTTT. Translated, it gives CASSLVAGATDTQYF.

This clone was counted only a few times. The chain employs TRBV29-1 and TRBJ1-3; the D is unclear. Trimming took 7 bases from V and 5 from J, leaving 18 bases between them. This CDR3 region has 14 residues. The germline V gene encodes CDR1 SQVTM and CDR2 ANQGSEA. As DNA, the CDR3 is TGCAGCGCTGCCCCCAGCACAGCACGAAACACCATATATTTT. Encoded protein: CSAAPSTARNTIYF. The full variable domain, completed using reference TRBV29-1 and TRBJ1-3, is SAVISQKPSRDICQRGTSLTIQCQVDSQVTMMFWYRQQPGQSLTLIATANQGSEATYESGFVIDKFPISRPNLTFSTLTVSNMSPEDSSIYLCSAAPSTARNTIYFGEGSWLTVV.

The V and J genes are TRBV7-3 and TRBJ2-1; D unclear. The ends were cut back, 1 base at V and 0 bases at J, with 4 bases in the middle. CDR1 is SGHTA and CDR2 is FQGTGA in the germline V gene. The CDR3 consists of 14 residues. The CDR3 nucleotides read TGTGCCAGCAGCTTAATGAGCTCCTACAATGAGCAGTTCTTC. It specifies CASSLMSSYNEQFF.

The CDR3 nucleotides read TGTGCCAGCTCACCAGGGCCGACTGGAAACACCATATATTTT. It specifies CASSPGPTGNTIYF. V and J are TRBV18 and TRBJ1-3, with D uncertain. The CDR3 contains 14 residues. Germline loops: CDR1 KGHSH, CDR2 LQKENI. V shed 2 bases and J shed 2 bases, with 7 bases lying between them. The whole variable domain, remainder taken from reference TRBV18 and TRBJ1-3, is NAGVMQNPRHLVRRRGQEARLRCSPMKGHSHVYWYRQLPEEGLKFMVYLQKENIIDESGMPKERFSAEFPKEGPSILRIQQVVRGDSAAYFCASSPGPTGNTIYFGEGSWLTVV.

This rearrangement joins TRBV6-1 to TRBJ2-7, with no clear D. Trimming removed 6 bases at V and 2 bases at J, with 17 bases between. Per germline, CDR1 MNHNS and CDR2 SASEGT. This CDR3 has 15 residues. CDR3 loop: CASSPGHRGTYEQYF. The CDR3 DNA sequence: TGTGCCAGCAGCCCTGGGCATCGTGGAACCTACGAGCAGTACTTC.

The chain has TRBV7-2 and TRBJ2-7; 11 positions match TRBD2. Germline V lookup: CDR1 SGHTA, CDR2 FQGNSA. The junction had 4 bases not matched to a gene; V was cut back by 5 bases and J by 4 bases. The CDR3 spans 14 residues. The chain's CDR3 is CASSTTSGVYEQYF. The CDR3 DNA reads TGTGCCAGCAGCACGACTAGCGGGGTTTACGAGCAGTACTTC.

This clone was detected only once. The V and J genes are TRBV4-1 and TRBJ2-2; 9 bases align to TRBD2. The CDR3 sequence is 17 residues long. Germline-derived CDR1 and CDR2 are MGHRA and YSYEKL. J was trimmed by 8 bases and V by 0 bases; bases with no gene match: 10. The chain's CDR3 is CASSQEASGTGGGELFF. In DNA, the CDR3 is TGCGCCAGCAGCCAAGAGGCTAGCGGGACCGGGGGAGGGGAGCTGTTTTTT.

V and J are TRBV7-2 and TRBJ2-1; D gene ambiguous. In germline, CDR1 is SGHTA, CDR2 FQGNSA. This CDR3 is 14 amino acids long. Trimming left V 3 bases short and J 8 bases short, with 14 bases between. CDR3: CASSFSWANDEQFF. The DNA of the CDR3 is TGTGCCAGCAGCTTTAGTTGGGCCAATGATGAGCAGTTCTTC.

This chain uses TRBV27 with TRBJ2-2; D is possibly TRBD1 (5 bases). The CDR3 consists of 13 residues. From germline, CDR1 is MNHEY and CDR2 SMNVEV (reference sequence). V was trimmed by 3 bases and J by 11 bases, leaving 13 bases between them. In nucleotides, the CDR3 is TGTGCCAGCAGTTTTATCCAGGGTGAAGAGCTGTTTTTT. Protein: CASSFIQGEELFF.

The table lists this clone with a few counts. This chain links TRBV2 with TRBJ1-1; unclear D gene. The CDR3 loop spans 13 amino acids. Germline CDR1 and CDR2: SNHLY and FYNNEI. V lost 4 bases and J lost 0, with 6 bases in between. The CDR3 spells CASSVSVNTEAFF. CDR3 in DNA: TGTGCCAGCAGTGTATCCGTGAACACTGAAGCTTTCTTT. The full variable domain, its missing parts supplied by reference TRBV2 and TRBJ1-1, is EPEVTQTPSHQVTQMGQEVILRCVPISNHLYFYWYRQILGQKVEFLVSFYNNEISEKSEIFDDQFSVERPDGSNFTLKIRSTKLEDSAMYFCASSVSVNTEAFFGQGTRLTVV.

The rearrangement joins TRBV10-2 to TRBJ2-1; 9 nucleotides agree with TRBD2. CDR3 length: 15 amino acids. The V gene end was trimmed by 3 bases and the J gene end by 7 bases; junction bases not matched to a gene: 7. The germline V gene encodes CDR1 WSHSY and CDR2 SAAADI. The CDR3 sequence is CASSDIAGAGNEQFF. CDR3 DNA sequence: TGCGCCAGCAGTGATATAGCGGGAGCTGGGAATGAGCAGTTCTTC.

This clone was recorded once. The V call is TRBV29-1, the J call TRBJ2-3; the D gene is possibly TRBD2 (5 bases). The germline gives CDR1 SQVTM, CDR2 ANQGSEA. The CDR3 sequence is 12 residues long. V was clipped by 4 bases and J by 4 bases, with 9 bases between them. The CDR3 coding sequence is TGCAGCGTTGGAAAGGAGGCAGATACGCAGTATTTT. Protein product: CSVGKEADTQYF.

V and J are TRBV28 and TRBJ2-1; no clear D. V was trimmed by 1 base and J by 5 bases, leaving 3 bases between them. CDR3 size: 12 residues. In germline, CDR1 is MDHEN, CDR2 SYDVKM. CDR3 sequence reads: CASSLLNNEQFF. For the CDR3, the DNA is TGTGCCAGCAGTTTATTAAACAATGAGCAGTTCTTC.

Written as DNA, the CDR3 is TGTGCCAGCAGCCAAGTATATGGAGGAGTCAATCAGCCCCAGCATTTT. This codes for CASSQVYGGVNQPQHF. The chain couples TRBV4-2 to TRBJ1-5, with D unclear. Looked up from germline, CDR1 is LGHNA and CDR2 is YNFKEQ. The V and J ends lost 1 base and 3 bases respectively, with 13 bases between them. The length of the CDR3 is 16 residues.

CDR3 residues: CASSSGRASTGELFF. CDR3 sequence (DNA): TGTGCCAGCAGTAGCGGGAGGGCCAGCACCGGGGAGCTGTTTTTT. The gene calls are TRBV9 and TRBJ2-2; 11 bases match TRBD2. Germline CDR1 SGDLS, CDR2 YYNGEE. The CDR3 sequence is 15 residues long. V dropped 5 bases and J dropped 4; count of bases not matched to a gene: 4.

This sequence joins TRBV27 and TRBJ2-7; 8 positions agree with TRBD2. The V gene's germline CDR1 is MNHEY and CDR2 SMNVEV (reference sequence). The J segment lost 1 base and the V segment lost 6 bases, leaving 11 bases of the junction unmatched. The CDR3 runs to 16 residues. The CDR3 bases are TGTGCCAGCAGCCCTAAGGCGGGAGGAGGTTCCTACGAGCAGTACTTC. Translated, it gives CASSPKAGGGSYEQYF.

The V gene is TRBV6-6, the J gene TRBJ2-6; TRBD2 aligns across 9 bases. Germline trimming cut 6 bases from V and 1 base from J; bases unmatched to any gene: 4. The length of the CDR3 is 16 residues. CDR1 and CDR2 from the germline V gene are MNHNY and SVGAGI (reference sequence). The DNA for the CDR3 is TGTGCCAGCAGAATTAGCGGGAGTTCTGGGGCCAACGTCCTGACTTTC. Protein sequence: CASRISGSSGANVLTF.

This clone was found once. The DNA of the CDR3 is TGTGCCAGCAGCTCCTACGGAACACAGGGGTCCTCTGGAAACACCATATATTTT. Its protein product is CASSSYGTQGSSGNTIYF. This chain joins TRBV7-3 and TRBJ1-3; 7 bases are a match to TRBD1. CDR1 and CDR2 from the germline V gene are SGHTA and FQGTGA. The CDR3 contains 18 residues. The V and J ends lost 4 bases and 0 bases, in that order; junction bases with no gene match: 12.

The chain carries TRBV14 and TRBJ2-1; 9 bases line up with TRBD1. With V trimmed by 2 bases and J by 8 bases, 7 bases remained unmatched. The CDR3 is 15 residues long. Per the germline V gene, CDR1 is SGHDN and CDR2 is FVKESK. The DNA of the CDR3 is TGTGCCAGCAGCCAACAGACAGGGGGGTTGGATGAGCAGTTCTTC. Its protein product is CASSQQTGGLDEQFF.

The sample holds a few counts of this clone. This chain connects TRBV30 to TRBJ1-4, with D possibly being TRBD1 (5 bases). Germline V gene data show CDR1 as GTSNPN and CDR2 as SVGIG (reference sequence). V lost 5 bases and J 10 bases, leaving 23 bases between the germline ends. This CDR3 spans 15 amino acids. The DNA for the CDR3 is TGTGCCTGGGAGTTCCAGGCAGGGTTGATCGGAAAACTGTTTTTT. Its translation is CAWEFQAGLIGKLFF.

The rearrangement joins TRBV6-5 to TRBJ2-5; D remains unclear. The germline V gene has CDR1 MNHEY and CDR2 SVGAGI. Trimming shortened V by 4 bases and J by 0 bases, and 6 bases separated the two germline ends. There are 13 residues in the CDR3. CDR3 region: CASSWQDQETQYF. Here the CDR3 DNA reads TGTGCCAGCAGTTGGCAGGACCAAGAGACCCAGTACTTC.

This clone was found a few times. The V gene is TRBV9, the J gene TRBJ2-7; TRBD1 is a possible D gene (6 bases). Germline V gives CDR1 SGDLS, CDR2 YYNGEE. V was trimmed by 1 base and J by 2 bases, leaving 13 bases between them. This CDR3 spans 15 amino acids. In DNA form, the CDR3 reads TGTGCCAGCAGCGTATCTACGGACAGAACCTACGAGCAGTACTTC. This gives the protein CASSVSTDRTYEQYF.

CDR3 protein: CASSQGGGRTDTQYF. The CDR3 DNA sequence: TGCGCCAGCAGCCAAGGCGGGGGTCGCACAGATACGCAGTATTTT. This sequence joins TRBV4-1 and TRBJ2-3; TRBD2 agrees at 7 bases. Germline trimming cut 1 base from V and 1 base from J; bases unmatched to any gene: 2. The CDR3 loop spans 15 amino acids. Germline assignment: CDR1 MGHRA and CDR2 YSYEKL.

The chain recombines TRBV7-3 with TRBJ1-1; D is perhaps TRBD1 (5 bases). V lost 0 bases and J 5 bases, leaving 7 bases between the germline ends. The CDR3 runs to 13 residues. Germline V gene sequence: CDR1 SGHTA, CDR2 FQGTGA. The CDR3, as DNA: TGTGCCAGCAGCTTAACGGGGGGAACTGAAGCTTTCTTT. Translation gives CASSLTGGTEAFF.

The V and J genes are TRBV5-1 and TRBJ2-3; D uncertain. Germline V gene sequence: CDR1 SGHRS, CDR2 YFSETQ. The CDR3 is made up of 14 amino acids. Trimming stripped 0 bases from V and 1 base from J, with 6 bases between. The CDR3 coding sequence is TGCGCCAGCAGCTTGGTCCCGGGCACAGATACGCAGTATTTT. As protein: CASSLVPGTDTQYF.

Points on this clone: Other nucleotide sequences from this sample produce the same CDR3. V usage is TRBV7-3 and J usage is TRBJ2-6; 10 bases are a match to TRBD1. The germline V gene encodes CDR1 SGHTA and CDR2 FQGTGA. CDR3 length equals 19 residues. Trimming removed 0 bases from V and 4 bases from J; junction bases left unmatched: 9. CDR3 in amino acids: CASSLTPGQGLGGANVLTF. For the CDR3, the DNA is TGTGCCAGCAGCTTAACTCCGGGACAGGGGTTAGGCGGGGCCAACGTCCTGACTTTC.

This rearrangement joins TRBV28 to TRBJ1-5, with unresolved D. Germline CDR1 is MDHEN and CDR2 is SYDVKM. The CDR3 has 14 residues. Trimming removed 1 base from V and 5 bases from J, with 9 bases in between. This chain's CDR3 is CASSLLAGHQPQHF. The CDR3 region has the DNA TGTGCCAGCAGTTTATTGGCAGGCCATCAGCCCCAGCATTTT.

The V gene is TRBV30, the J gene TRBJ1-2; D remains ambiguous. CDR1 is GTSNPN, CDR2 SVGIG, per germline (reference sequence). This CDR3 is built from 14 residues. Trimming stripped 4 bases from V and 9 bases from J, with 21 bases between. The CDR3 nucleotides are TGTGCCTGGAATGTCCCGACCAGGACTAGGCGCTACACCTTC. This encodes CAWNVPTRTRRYTF. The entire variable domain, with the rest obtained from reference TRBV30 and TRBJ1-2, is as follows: SQTIHQWPATLVQPVGSPLSLECTVEGTSNPNLYWYRQAAGRGLQLLFYSVGIGQISSEVPQNLSASRPQDRQFILSSKKLLLSDSGFYLCAWNVPTRTRRYTFGSGTRLTVV.

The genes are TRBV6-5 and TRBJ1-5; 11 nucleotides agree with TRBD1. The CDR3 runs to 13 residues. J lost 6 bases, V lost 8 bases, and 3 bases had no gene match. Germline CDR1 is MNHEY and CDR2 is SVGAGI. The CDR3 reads CASGQGAFQPQHF. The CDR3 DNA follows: TGTGCCAGCGGACAGGGGGCGTTTCAGCCCCAGCATTTT.